These 9 T cell receptor beta chains share one sample of origin, sequenced in a study of response to subunit inactivated influenza vaccine. From the RT-PCR reads, TCRdb called clonotypes with MiXCR, one entry per CDR3 protein. The sample lists 540,000 or so distinct CDR3 sequences; 10% to 15% were seen once. Here the sequenced sample was PBMCs from blood, taken more than 35 days after vaccination. These TCRs come from a man between 50 and 59 years old who received an inactivated influenza vaccine.

In this sample, this clonotype turned up many times. The chain combines TRBV20-1 with TRBJ1-2; D unresolved. This CDR3 has 14 amino acids. Trimming shortened V by 0 bases and J by 1 base, and 9 bases separated the two germline ends. Per the germline V gene, CDR1 is DFQATT and CDR2 is SNEGSKA (reference sequence). CDR3 region: CSARESGFNYGYTF. For the CDR3, the DNA is TGCAGTGCTAGAGAATCGGGGTTTAACTATGGCTACACCTTC.

The rearrangement links TRBV20-1 to TRBJ2-7; the match to TRBD2 covers 11 bases. V trimming: 3 bases; J trimming: 2 bases; junction bases outside the gene matches: 3. This CDR3 has 14 amino acids. Germline CDR1 is DFQATT and CDR2 is SNEGSKA (reference sequence). The CDR3 DNA follows: TGCAGTGCTAGGCCGGGACTAGCGGCCTACGAGCAGTACTTC. Protein product: CSARPGLAAYEQYF.

This clonotype was detected a few times. The chain uses TRBV7-8 and TRBJ2-1; D perhaps matches TRBD1 (5 bases). The CDR3 covers 16 residues. V lost 3 bases and J 0 bases, leaving 12 bases between the germline ends. Germline V CDR1 and CDR2: SGHVS, FQNEAQ. Here the CDR3 reads CASSFDRRSSYNEQFF. The DNA of the CDR3 is TGTGCCAGCAGCTTCGACAGAAGGAGCTCCTACAATGAGCAGTTCTTC.

This clonotype appeared a few times. This chain joins TRBV5-1 and TRBJ2-1; 11 positions match TRBD2. The germline V gene encodes CDR1 SGHRS and CDR2 YFSETQ. Trimming removed 3 bases from V and 10 bases from J; junction bases left unmatched: 9. This CDR3 is built from 15 residues. This CDR3 reads CASSSSSGRLGEQFF. Here the CDR3 DNA reads TGCGCCAGCAGCTCTTCTAGCGGGAGGTTGGGGGAGCAGTTCTTC.

The chain is built from TRBV5-1 and TRBJ2-5; 11 nucleotides align to TRBD1. Germline lookup yields CDR1 SGHRS and CDR2 YFSETQ. The CDR3 sequence is 14 residues long. With 4 bases clipped from V and 4 bases from J, the junction kept 3 bases outside the gene matches. This CDR3 reads CASSKGQGAETQYF. CDR3 sequence (DNA): TGCGCCAGCAGCAAAGGACAGGGGGCAGAGACCCAGTACTTC.

This clonotype was counted a few times. The J gene is TRBJ2-5, the V gene TRBV5-6, with D perhaps matching TRBD1 (5 bases). Germline lookup yields CDR1 SGHDT and CDR2 YYEEEE. V shed 5 bases and J shed 1 base, with 12 bases lying between them. CDR3 length: 14 amino acids. The DNA for the CDR3 is TGTGCCAGCAGGGCTGACAGTACCCAAGAGACCCAGTACTTC. The encoded protein is CASRADSTQETQYF. Combining the CDR3 with reference TRBV5-6 and TRBJ2-5 gives the whole variable domain DAGVTQSPTHLIKTRGQQVTLRCSPKSGHDTVSWYQQALGQGPQFIFQYYEEEERQRGNFPDRFSGHQFPNYSSELNVNALLLGDSALYLCASRADSTQETQYFGPGTRLLVL.

This clonotype was detected ten times or more. This chain connects TRBV12-3 or TRBV12-4 to TRBJ2-5, with D unclear. Trimming shortened V by 2 bases and J by 3 bases, and 10 bases separated the two germline ends. This CDR3 contains 14 residues. The DNA for the CDR3 is TGTGCCAGCAGTTTACTTGGTACAGAAGAGACCCAGTACTTC. Protein product: CASSLLGTEETQYF.

This chain links TRBV27 with TRBJ2-5; D possibly uses TRBD1 or TRBD2 (6 bases each). Germline V gene lookup returns CDR1 MNHEY and CDR2 SMNVEV (reference sequence). The CDR3 is 18 amino acids. The V and J ends lost 1 base and 4 bases respectively, with 22 bases between them. The chain's CDR3 is CASSLWGLRGLTGETQYF. The CDR3, as DNA: TGTGCCAGCAGTTTATGGGGCTTACGGGGGCTTACGGGAGAGACCCAGTACTTC.

This clonotype was found many times. The rearrangement joins TRBV20-1 to TRBJ2-5, with 8 bases identical to TRBD2. Germline V gene lookup returns CDR1 DFQATT and CDR2 SNEGSKA (reference sequence). The CDR3 totals 14 residues. The V and J ends lost 3 bases and 5 bases, in that order; junction bases with no gene match: 8. The CDR3 spells CSARGGTSGETQYF. CDR3 nucleotide sequence: TGCAGTGCTAGGGGTGGGACTAGTGGTGAGACCCAGTACTTC.